This T cell receptor (beta chain) was observed in a study of T cell responses to AZD1222 COVID-19 vaccine. Overall study context: Researchers grouped second doses given at about 4 or about 12 weeks into one pool.

Points from the study as a whole: Targets within unmutated variant regions were reportedly found for nearly half of spike-specific TCRs. There were repertoire samples only from the period after the peak T cell response. Dominant at 160-218 and 743-854, vaccine-associated CD4 TCRs also spanned spike.

This CDR3 has 12 residues. V was shortened by 7 bases and J by 9 bases, with 15 bases between the two germline ends. Germline-derived CDR1 and CDR2 are LGHDT and YNNKEL (reference sequence). Clones were sequenced by immunoSEQ multiplex PCR, and TCRdb holds only the in-frame ones, with some missing. Here the sample spans about 180,000 clones, about 90% being singletons. As for this clone: Its matching antigen is unknown.

The sequence came from an adult in good health. The chain employs TRBV3-1 (or the pseudogene TRBV3-2) and TRBJ1-1, with a possible D match to TRBD1 (5 bases). Sequences were derived from peripheral blood, sampled on day 0 of AZD1222 vaccination. The CDR3 protein is CASNSRGGQAFF. CDR3 in DNA: TGTGCCAGCAACTCACGTGGGGGTCAAGCTTTCTTT.